A selection of T cell receptor beta chains follows, all from one sample in a study of T cells in Graves' hyperthyroidism and ophthalmopathy. TCRdb recomputed calls from the multiplex PCR reads with MiXCR, one row per CDR3 protein. The repertoire holds hundreds of thousands of distinct CDR3 sequences, roughly 17% seen once, with less than 4.5% in the top ten. Specimen: blood. These receptors originate from a woman between 25 and 40 years old with Graves' hyperthyroidism. Both conserved end residues are part of each CDR3. Each record gives: D gene, J gene, V gene, clone size, CDR3 DNA, CDR3 protein. A D gene is named only where the DNA matches it firmly. The listing skips clone size in some rows; elsewhere it reads once, few, many or a size class.

D gene: TRBD1
J gene: TRBJ2-7
V gene: TRBV2
clone size: many
CDR3 DNA: TGTGCCATCAGACCAACGGGACAGGGGGCTGTGTTAGGCTACGAGCAGTACTTC
CDR3 protein: CAIRPTGQGAVLGYEQYF

D gene: TRBD2
J gene: TRBJ2-1
V gene: TRBV20-1
clone size: -
CDR3 DNA: TGCAGTGCCAAAGGACTAGCGGGAGGGAAGAATGAGCAGTTCTTC
CDR3 protein: CSAKGLAGGKNEQFF

D gene: -
J gene: TRBJ2-2
V gene: TRBV7-9
clone size: few
CDR3 DNA: TGTGCCAGCAGCCCGGGGATTCCCACCGGGGAGCTGTTTTTT
CDR3 protein: CASSPGIPTGELFF

D gene: TRBD2
J gene: TRBJ2-1
V gene: TRBV28
clone size: many
CDR3 DNA: TGTGCCAGCGTTAAGCTAGCGGGAGACAATGAGCAGTTCTTC
CDR3 protein: CASVKLAGDNEQFF

D gene: TRBD2
J gene: TRBJ2-7
V gene: TRBV20-1
clone size: many
CDR3 DNA: TGCAGTGCTTCTTCCATAGCGGGACGCCCAGACGAGCAGTACTTC
CDR3 protein: CSASSIAGRPDEQYF

D gene: -
J gene: TRBJ1-1
V gene: TRBV12-5
clone size: few
CDR3 DNA: TGTGCTAGTGGTTTGGCGGCAGGGGAGTACACTGAAGCTTTCTTT
CDR3 protein: CASGLAAGEYTEAFF

D gene: -
J gene: TRBJ1-1
V gene: TRBV2
clone size: -
CDR3 DNA: TGTGCCAGCAGTGAACAGGGGCGGACAACTGAAGCTTTCTTT
CDR3 protein: CASSEQGRTTEAFF

D gene: -
J gene: TRBJ1-6
V gene: TRBV28
clone size: many
CDR3 DNA: TGTGCCAGCCGGGGGGGCAGTTTGGGAGGGTCACCCCTCCACTTT
CDR3 protein: CASRGGSLGGSPLHF

D gene: -
J gene: TRBJ2-5
V gene: TRBV3-1
clone size: many
CDR3 DNA: TGTGCCAGCAGCCAAGTCCAAGAGACCCAGTACTTC
CDR3 protein: CASSQVQETQYF

D gene: -
J gene: TRBJ2-6
V gene: TRBV28
clone size: many
CDR3 DNA: TGTGCCAGCAGTTTACCCTACTCTGGGGCCAACGTCCTGACTTTC
CDR3 protein: CASSLPYSGANVLTF

D gene: -
J gene: TRBJ2-5
V gene: TRBV6-6
clone size: few
CDR3 DNA: TGTGCCAGCAGTTACACCAGGGTTTCCGGGGAGACCCAGTACTTC
CDR3 protein: CASSYTRVSGETQYF

D gene: -
J gene: TRBJ2-6
V gene: TRBV12-3/TRBV12-4
clone size: -
CDR3 DNA: TGTGCCAGCAGCCCCCCCGACGCTAGGGCCAACGTCCTGACTTTC
CDR3 protein: CASSPPDARANVLTF

D gene: -
J gene: TRBJ1-6
V gene: TRBV28
clone size: many
CDR3 DNA: TGTGCCAGCACCGGCTTAGGGGTCTCACCCCTCCACTTT
CDR3 protein: CASTGLGVSPLHF

D gene: -
J gene: TRBJ2-5
V gene: TRBV7-9
clone size: many
CDR3 DNA: TGTGCCAGCAGCACTCATTACAGGGCCTCCCAAGAGACCCAGTACTTC
CDR3 protein: CASSTHYRASQETQYF

D gene: -
J gene: TRBJ2-7
V gene: TRBV28
clone size: -
CDR3 DNA: TGTGCCAGCAGCACCCCGAGGGGTAACTACGAGCAGTACTTC
CDR3 protein: CASSTPRGNYEQYF

D gene: -
J gene: TRBJ1-3
V gene: TRBV10-1
clone size: -
CDR3 DNA: TGCGCCAGCAGTGCCACTCCCGCCTCTGGAAACACCATATATTTT
CDR3 protein: CASSATPASGNTIYF

D gene: -
J gene: TRBJ2-2
V gene: TRBV2
clone size: many
CDR3 DNA: TGTGCCAGAAGTCGGGATTCCGGGGAGCTGTTTTTT
CDR3 protein: CARSRDSGELFF

D gene: -
J gene: TRBJ1-1
V gene: TRBV7-3
clone size: many
CDR3 DNA: TGTGCCAGCAGCTTATTGGACTACACTGAAGCTTTCTTT
CDR3 protein: CASSLLDYTEAFF

D gene: -
J gene: TRBJ1-2
V gene: TRBV4-1
clone size: few
CDR3 DNA: TGCGCCAGCAGCCAAGATAACAGAGACTACACCTTC
CDR3 protein: CASSQDNRDYTF

D gene: TRBD1
J gene: TRBJ1-2
V gene: TRBV20-1
clone size: many
CDR3 DNA: TGCAGTGCTAGAGTCGTCACCGGGACAGGGGGAGGCTACACCTTC
CDR3 protein: CSARVVTGTGGGYTF

D gene: -
J gene: TRBJ2-3
V gene: TRBV7-2
clone size: many
CDR3 DNA: TGTGCCAGCAGCTTAGATTTGGTCACAGATACGCAGTATTTT
CDR3 protein: CASSLDLVTDTQYF

D gene: -
J gene: TRBJ2-5
V gene: TRBV19
clone size: few
CDR3 DNA: TGTGCCAGCAATGAGGGCGGGATCAGGGAGACCCAGTACTTC
CDR3 protein: CASNEGGIRETQYF

D gene: -
J gene: TRBJ2-2
V gene: TRBV24-1
clone size: many
CDR3 DNA: TGTGCCACCAGTCCGAACATCCGGACTCATGCCGGGGAGCTGTTTTTT
CDR3 protein: CATSPNIRTHAGELFF

D gene: TRBD2
J gene: TRBJ2-1
V gene: TRBV24-1
clone size: many
CDR3 DNA: TGTGCCACCAGTGAGGGGACTAGCGGGAGCGATGAGCAGTTCTTC
CDR3 protein: CATSEGTSGSDEQFF

D gene: -
J gene: TRBJ2-1
V gene: TRBV7-9
clone size: many
CDR3 DNA: TGTGCCAGCAGCTTGCAGAACTACAATGAGCAGTTCTTC
CDR3 protein: CASSLQNYNEQFF

D gene: TRBD1
J gene: TRBJ2-1
V gene: TRBV4-1
clone size: -
CDR3 DNA: TGCGCCAGCAGCCAGACAGGGGGCCCCTACAATGAGCAGTTCTTC
CDR3 protein: CASSQTGGPYNEQFF

D gene: TRBD2
J gene: TRBJ2-2
V gene: TRBV28
clone size: many
CDR3 DNA: TGTGCCAGCACCGCCCCGGTGCGGGAGAGCACCGGGGAGCTGTTTTTT
CDR3 protein: CASTAPVRESTGELFF

D gene: -
J gene: TRBJ1-3
V gene: TRBV6-2/TRBV6-3
clone size: -
CDR3 DNA: TGTGCCAGCAGTCCCGACAGATTCTCTGGAAACACCATATATTTT
CDR3 protein: CASSPDRFSGNTIYF

D gene: TRBD2
J gene: TRBJ2-1
V gene: TRBV28
clone size: -
CDR3 DNA: TGTGCCAGCATCCCTGGGGGGCTAGCGGGAGGTAATGAGCAGTTCTTC
CDR3 protein: CASIPGGLAGGNEQFF

D gene: TRBD2
J gene: TRBJ2-1
V gene: TRBV20-1
clone size: many
CDR3 DNA: TGCAGTGCTTCGAGGCGGGAGGAAGTCTACAATGAGCAGTTCTTC
CDR3 protein: CSASRREEVYNEQFF

D gene: TRBD1
J gene: TRBJ2-7
V gene: TRBV10-3
clone size: few
CDR3 DNA: TGTGCCAACTCAGGACAGGGGTTCTACGAGCAGTACTTC
CDR3 protein: CANSGQGFYEQYF

D gene: -
J gene: TRBJ1-5
V gene: TRBV20-1
clone size: many
CDR3 DNA: TGCAGTGCAGGAAGACAGGTGAATCAGCCCCAGCATTTT
CDR3 protein: CSAGRQVNQPQHF

D gene: -
J gene: TRBJ2-4
V gene: TRBV5-1
clone size: few
CDR3 DNA: TGCGCCAGCAGCTTGGCTGCAGAGAGCGGATATCTAGCCAAAAACATTCAGTACTTC
CDR3 protein: CASSLAAESGYLAKNIQYF

D gene: -
J gene: TRBJ1-5
V gene: TRBV6-1
clone size: once
CDR3 DNA: TGTGCCAGCACGTCAGGTCACAATCAGCCCCAGCATTTT
CDR3 protein: CASTSGHNQPQHF

D gene: TRBD2
J gene: TRBJ2-2
V gene: TRBV20-1
clone size: few
CDR3 DNA: TGCAGTGCTATAGCGGGAGAAACCGGGGAGCTGTTTTTT
CDR3 protein: CSAIAGETGELFF

D gene: TRBD1
J gene: TRBJ2-7
V gene: TRBV5-1
clone size: few
CDR3 DNA: TGCGCCAGCAGCGTTACAGGGGGCTTCACCTACGAGCAGTACTTC
CDR3 protein: CASSVTGGFTYEQYF

D gene: -
J gene: TRBJ2-2
V gene: TRBV5-6
clone size: -
CDR3 DNA: TGTGCCAGCAGCTTGACTAGTACCGGGGAGCTGTCTTTT
CDR3 protein: CASSLTSTGELSF

D gene: -
J gene: TRBJ2-7
V gene: TRBV12-3/TRBV12-4
clone size: many
CDR3 DNA: TGTGCCAGCAGTCTCAGTCCAGGGGATCACGAGCAGTACTTC
CDR3 protein: CASSLSPGDHEQYF

D gene: -
J gene: TRBJ2-7
V gene: TRBV27
clone size: -
CDR3 DNA: TGTGCCAGCGGTTTGGGTAGGCGTCAGCAGTACTTC
CDR3 protein: CASGLGRRQQYF

D gene: TRBD2
J gene: TRBJ2-3
V gene: TRBV12-5
clone size: many
CDR3 DNA: TGTGCTAGTGGCAGAAGACTAGCGGGAGAGGGAGATACGCAGTATTTT
CDR3 protein: CASGRRLAGEGDTQYF

D gene: TRBD1
J gene: TRBJ1-2
V gene: TRBV30
clone size: many
CDR3 DNA: TGTGCCTGGACCCCATTAAACACAGGGGAAGGCTACACCTTC
CDR3 protein: CAWTPLNTGEGYTF

D gene: -
J gene: TRBJ1-2
V gene: TRBV9
clone size: few
CDR3 DNA: TGTGCCAGCAGCCCGCGGGACTTCTATGGCTACACCTTC
CDR3 protein: CASSPRDFYGYTF

D gene: -
J gene: TRBJ2-2
V gene: TRBV6-1
clone size: many
CDR3 DNA: TGTGCCAGCAGTGAACAGGAGTGGGGTACCGGGGAGCTGTTTTTT
CDR3 protein: CASSEQEWGTGELFF

D gene: -
J gene: TRBJ2-5
V gene: TRBV5-1
clone size: -
CDR3 DNA: TGCGCCAGCAGTTCGATTACAGGGTTAGGAGAGACCCAGTACTTC
CDR3 protein: CASSSITGLGETQYF

D gene: -
J gene: TRBJ2-3
V gene: TRBV10-3
clone size: many
CDR3 DNA: TGTGCCACCGGGATTCGGAACACAGATACGCAGTATTTT
CDR3 protein: CATGIRNTDTQYF

D gene: -
J gene: TRBJ1-1
V gene: TRBV7-8
clone size: few
CDR3 DNA: TGTGCCAGCAGCTTAGAGCGCTTTGTCGGATCCATGAACACTGAAGCTTTCTTT
CDR3 protein: CASSLERFVGSMNTEAFF

D gene: -
J gene: TRBJ2-7
V gene: TRBV19
clone size: -
CDR3 DNA: TGTGCCAGTAGTCCGCGGGTCCTTTTTACCTACGAGCAGTACTTC
CDR3 protein: CASSPRVLFTYEQYF

D gene: -
J gene: TRBJ1-2
V gene: TRBV5-5
clone size: -
CDR3 DNA: TGTGCCAGCAGCCAAGACCCGGGTAGAGGCTATGGCTACACCTTC
CDR3 protein: CASSQDPGRGYGYTF